This T cell receptor beta chain was recovered during a study of T cell repertoires in cytomegalovirus infection (dated by TCRdb to about 2019). Study-level background: Donor HLA type was relevant to the analysis, as public TCR beta signatures indicated carriage of CMV infection together with the matching HLA type. Overall study results and their limits: In both this cohort and an independent cohort of 352 donors, the cumulative frequency of public TCR beta family members distinguished carriers of CMV infection plus the relevant HLA type. The ex vivo response was dominated by HLA-C-restricted CMV-specific TCR beta clonotypes, which also provided the single most frequent clonotype in two of eight donors.

This clonotype was picked up a small number of times. It has no known antigen specificity. The sample holds no much larger clone one base away, and base qualities are not on file. In the germline V gene (reference sequence), CDR1 corresponds to DFQATT and CDR2 to SNEGSKA. The CDR3 runs 18 residues from the cysteine to the phenylalanine. Only the CDR3 DNA is retained, 54 bases long and in frame from the first base. V and J are trimmed by 0 bases and 5 bases, and the gene matches miss 19 bases of the junction. Sequencing used an Illumina HiSeq 1500. TCRdb reprocessed the public reads (quality trimming at Q25 with fastp, clone calling with MiXCR) and kept in-frame beta chains. One record per CDR3 amino acid sequence lists the most common genes and DNA. This sample lists a few hundred thousand distinct CDR3 sequences; about a sixth were detected once. Around 13% of the sample comes from the top ten.

The chain is made from TRBV20-1 and TRBJ2-7; TRBD2 matches 7 bases in the middle. The receptor was isolated from a human donor in good health (CMV status not recorded). Some clones in this sample may be carry-over from other donors' samples. The specimen sequenced was PBMCs. The CDR3 amino acid sequence is: CSARDWGGGAPAVDEQYF. The DNA sequence is TGCAGTGCTAGAGATTGGGGGGGAGGAGCGCCGGCGGTTGACGAGCAGTACTTC.